This T cell receptor beta chain originates from a study of Graves' ophthalmopathy and Graves' hyperthyroidism. Whole-study context: Hyperthyroidism was considered stable when no ophthalmopathy appeared within 18 months of follow-up.

Hyperthyroidism patients were newly diagnosed, under 2 months' duration, aged 18 to 65. Germline V CDR1 and CDR2: KGHDR, SFDVKD. The CDR3 is 16 residues long. Trimming took 0 bases from V and 13 from J; bases not matched to a gene: 7. In this sample, this clonotype turned up a few times. Researchers took RNA transcripts and amplified TCR beta CDR3 regions from them. Second-round multiplex PCR followed a first-round RT-PCR using HTBI primers. TCRdb ran MiXCR on the multiplex PCR reads and lists one entry per CDR3 protein. The sample consists of over a million distinct CDR3 sequences, 35% to 40% of them appearing once.

The V call is TRBV24-1, the J call TRBJ2-6, with TRBD1 matching 11 bases. The TCR sequence derives from an adult man with Graves' hyperthyroidism. The sample taken for sequencing was peripheral blood or thyroid tissue (not recorded which). CDR3 loop: CATSDLGTGGLQVLTF. DNA for the CDR3: TGTGCCACCAGTGATTTGGGGACAGGGGGTCTACAAGTCCTGACTTTC.